Presented here are 21 T cell receptor beta chains from one specimen sequenced in a study of control samples from healthy donors and cancer patients. The method was immunoSEQ multiplex PCR; TCRdb's version includes in-frame clones alone and lacks a portion of them. In the table there are roughly 120,000 clones, approximately 94% of which are singletons. The sequenced material came from PBMCs. The source of these receptors is a man aged 45-60 years with head and neck cancer.

The genes are TRBV6-6 and TRBJ1-1; TRBD1 agrees at 10 bases. After removal of 6 bases from V and 10 bases from J, the junction contained 5 bases not matched to a gene. There are 12 residues in the CDR3. CDR1 is MNHNY, CDR2 SVGAGI, per germline (reference sequence). The CDR3 here is CASRGTGETAFF. In DNA form, the CDR3 reads TGTGCCAGCAGGGGGACAGGGGAGACAGCTTTCTTT.

The chain couples TRBV3-1 (or the pseudogene TRBV3-2) to TRBJ1-1, with D unresolved. The V end lost 1 base, the J end lost 5 bases, and 5 bases lay between the germline ends. The CDR3 has 12 amino acids. Germline V gives CDR1 LGHDT, CDR2 YNNKEL (reference sequence). CDR3 coding DNA: TGTGCCAGCAGCCAAGTAAGTACTGAAGCTTTCTTT. It encodes CASSQVSTEAFF.

Comment on this clone: This specimen includes other DNA sequences encoding the same CDR3. The V gene is TRBV7-2, the J gene TRBJ2-5, with D possibly being TRBD2 (6 bases). Germline values: CDR1 SGHTA, CDR2 FQGNSA. Between the trimmed V and J ends, which lost 0 bases and 5 bases, there was a span of 10 bases. The CDR3 is 14 amino acids. The CDR3 sequence is CASSLAGGGETQYF. CDR3 bases: TGTGCCAGCAGCTTAGCGGGGGGAGGCGAGACCCAGTACTTC.

The genes are TRBV7-2 and TRBJ2-7, with D possibly matching TRBD1 (6 bases). The CDR3 is 12 residues long. Germline V lookup: CDR1 SGHTA, CDR2 FQGNSA. V was pared by 1 base and J by 9 bases, with 10 bases between. Here the CDR3 DNA reads TGTGCCAGCAGCTTAGTTGGACAGCTGCAGTACTTC. This encodes CASSLVGQLQYF.

Remarks on this clone: The same CDR3 is also encoded by other DNA sequences in this sample. V gene TRBV28 combines with J gene TRBJ1-1; D possibly corresponds to TRBD1 (6 bases). V was cut by 3 bases and J by 0 bases, with 8 bases left in between. This CDR3 contains 14 residues. The germline V gene has CDR1 MDHEN and CDR2 SYDVKM. CDR3 amino acids: CASSFGGMNTEAFF. The CDR3, as DNA: TGTGCCAGCAGTTTTGGGGGCATGAACACTGAAGCTTTCTTT.

The chain joins TRBV7-2 to TRBJ1-2; no definite D call. The germline V and J ends were trimmed by 4 bases and 5 bases, with 11 bases remaining between them. CDR1 SGHTA and CDR2 FQGNSA come from the germline V gene. The CDR3 runs to 13 residues. The CDR3 sequence: CASSSPLLYGYTF. The CDR3 bases are TGTGCCAGCAGCTCCCCTTTACTATATGGCTACACCTTC.

The chain employs TRBV12-5 and TRBJ2-7; D might be TRBD1 (7 bases). The V gene lost 8 bases and the J gene lost 0 bases, with 11 bases spanning the gap. The CDR3 sequence is 13 residues long. From germline, CDR1 is LGHNT and CDR2 FRNRAP. Here the CDR3 reads CASMEGASYEQYF. Written as DNA, the CDR3 is TGTGCTAGTATGGAGGGGGCCTCCTACGAGCAGTACTTC.

The CDR3 is CANRRLAGTDTQYF. The CDR3 DNA sequence: TGTGCCAACAGGAGACTAGCGGGCACAGATACGCAGTATTTT. The chain links TRBV6-5 to TRBJ2-3; TRBD2 aligns across 9 bases. The CDR3 length is 14 residues. Germline V gives CDR1 MNHEY, CDR2 SVGAGI. V lost 10 bases, J lost 1 base, and 6 bases stayed unmatched.

The V call is TRBV6-1, the J call TRBJ1-2, with D tentatively TRBD1 (5 bases). The germline CDR1 and CDR2 sequences are MNHNS and SASEGT. V dropped 1 base and J dropped 8 bases, with 11 bases sitting between them. This CDR3 spans 13 amino acids. This chain's CDR3 is CASSEVRQFGYTF. The CDR3, as DNA: TGTGCCAGCAGTGAAGTTAGACAGTTCGGCTACACCTTC.

The gene calls are TRBV6-5 and TRBJ2-7; maybe TRBD1 (6 bases). The CDR3 has 15 amino acids. Germline V gene sequence: CDR1 MNHEY, CDR2 SVGAGI. Trimming cost V 7 bases and J 4 bases, with 20 bases left between them. Here the CDR3 DNA reads TGTGCCAGCAAAATAAGGTTCCAGGGGTCGTACGAGCAGTACTTC. Protein: CASKIRFQGSYEQYF.

The chain recombines TRBV6-2 or TRBV6-3 with TRBJ1-4, with D hard to call. V was clipped by 2 bases and J by 10 bases, with 11 bases between them. CDR3 length: 13 residues. The germline CDR1 and CDR2 sequences are MNHEY and SVGEGT. The CDR3 here is CASSYGGAAKLFF. The CDR3 DNA reads TGTGCCAGCAGTTACGGCGGTGCGGCAAAACTGTTTTTT.

This clone was detected once. V usage is TRBV9 and J usage is TRBJ1-6; D possibly corresponds to TRBD1 (5 bases). The CDR3 covers 15 residues. The V end was cut by 0 bases, the J end by 11 bases, with 15 bases between. Per the germline V gene, CDR1 is SGDLS and CDR2 is YYNGEE. The CDR3 region is CASSVAPGLKPPLHF. The CDR3 nucleotides are TGTGCCAGCAGCGTAGCCCCAGGGTTAAAACCACCCCTCCACTTT.

This clone occurred once. The rearrangement links TRBV9 to TRBJ2-5; D call uncertain. CDR1 SGDLS and CDR2 YYNGEE come from the germline V gene. V lost 0 bases and J 3 bases, leaving 12 bases between the germline ends. This CDR3 has 15 residues. This CDR3 is CASSVAATPKETQYF. CDR3 DNA sequence: TGTGCCAGCAGCGTAGCGGCCACGCCGAAAGAGACCCAGTACTTC.

This chain joins TRBV11-1 and TRBJ2-5, with a possible D match to TRBD2 (5 bases). The ends were cut back, 6 bases at V and 1 base at J, with 9 bases in the middle. The CDR3 is 13 amino acids. Per germline, CDR1 SGHAT and CDR2 FQDESV (reference sequence). The CDR3 DNA follows: TGTGCCAGCAGAAAAGGGAGCCAAGAGACCCAGTACTTC. It translates to CASRKGSQETQYF.

This clone was counted a single time. The V and J genes are TRBV4-3 and TRBJ2-1; D possibly corresponds to TRBD2 (6 bases). CDR1 and CDR2 (germline): LGHNA, YSLEER. The CDR3 is 13 residues long. V lost 2 bases to trimming and J lost 12 bases, with 14 bases between them. CDR3 protein: CASSQRRGLRQFF. The CDR3 bases are TGCGCCAGCAGCCAAAGGAGGGGACTCAGGCAGTTCTTC.

The genes are TRBV29-1 and TRBJ1-2; no definite D call. Germline V CDR1 and CDR2: SQVTM, ANQGSEA. Trimming cost V 0 bases and J 8 bases, with 10 bases left between them. This CDR3 comprises 12 residues. CDR3 sequence (DNA): TGCAGCGTTGAAGAGGGGAGTAACGGCTACACCTTC. Amino acid sequence: CSVEEGSNGYTF.

The rearrangement uses TRBV5-1 and TRBJ2-1; D is possibly TRBD1 (5 bases). The CDR3 extends over 14 amino acids. V was clipped by 1 base and J by 7 bases, with 12 bases between them. Germline V gene sequence: CDR1 SGHRS, CDR2 YFSETQ. The CDR3 sequence: CASSLTAGLNEQFF. The CDR3 DNA is TGCGCCAGCAGCTTGACGGCAGGGCTTAATGAGCAGTTCTTC.

The chain uses TRBV6-2 or TRBV6-3 and TRBJ1-3; 8 positions agree with TRBD1. This CDR3 has 16 amino acids. Germline assignment: CDR1 MNHEY and CDR2 SVGEGT. The V gene end was trimmed by 0 bases and the J gene end by 4 bases; junction bases not matched to a gene: 5. DNA for the CDR3: TGTGCCAGCAGTTACTCGACAGGGGAAGTCGGAAACACCATATATTTT. This encodes CASSYSTGEVGNTIYF.

To note about this clone: The sample contains more than one DNA sequence encoding this CDR3. V usage is TRBV27 and J usage is TRBJ2-7; perhaps TRBD1 as D (5 bases). Between the trimmed V and J ends, which lost 3 bases and 4 bases, there was a span of 10 bases. Per germline, CDR1 MNHEY and CDR2 SMNVEV (reference sequence). CDR3 size: 13 residues. The CDR3: CASSFQGSYEQYF. The CDR3 coding sequence is TGTGCCAGCAGTTTCCAGGGCTCGTACGAGCAGTACTTC.

The chain joins TRBV2 to TRBJ1-2; D is possibly TRBD1 (6 bases). Germline CDR1 reads SNHLY; CDR2 reads FYNNEI. Trimming removed 9 bases from V and 4 bases from J, with 18 bases in between. This CDR3 is built from 14 residues. CDR3: CARPGTPLAYGYTF. The CDR3 DNA sequence: TGTGCCAGGCCCGGGACACCTCTGGCCTATGGCTACACCTTC.

In this sample, this clone turned up once. This chain links TRBV9 with TRBJ1-2; 7 nucleotides align to TRBD1. This CDR3 comprises 15 residues. CDR1 is SGDLS, CDR2 YYNGEE, per germline. V dropped 0 bases and J dropped 9; count of bases not matched to a gene: 11. The CDR3 protein is CASSVEDRRVKRYTF. The DNA of the CDR3 is TGTGCCAGCAGCGTAGAGGACAGGAGGGTGAAACGCTACACCTTC.